The 8 T cell receptor beta chains given below trace back to one sample, sequenced in a study of cytomegalovirus exposure and HLA in healthy donors (dated by TCRdb to about 2017). Preparation of the library involved the immunoSEQ multiplex PCR assay. Sourced from immuneACCESS, this table was stored by TCRdb with only in-frame sequences that have V and J called. A share of the clones is absent; for the studies checked, an unresolved V gene accounts for under half, and the remainder has no known explanation. In this sample the table shows roughly 120,000 clones, 88% of which occur a single time. Clones ranked in the top ten supply about 2.1% of the sample. The specimen was PBMCs. The origin of the receptors is a woman between 18 and 30 years old in good health and CMV-seronegative.

V gene TRBV7-6 combines with J gene TRBJ2-3; 8 bases are shared with TRBD2. The CDR3 consists of 17 residues. The V and J ends lost 3 bases and 4 bases, in that order; junction bases with no gene match: 12. Germline CDR1 SGHVS, CDR2 FNYEAQ. The chain's CDR3 is CASSLGGLAGRADTQYF. CDR3 nucleotides: TGTGCCAGCAGCTTGGGGGGGCTAGCGGGTCGGGCAGATACGCAGTATTTT.

The V gene is TRBV28, the J gene TRBJ1-3; 8 nucleotides agree with TRBD1. V shed 5 bases and J 2 bases; nucleotides not matched to a gene: 11. Germline assignment: CDR1 MDHEN and CDR2 SYDVKM. This CDR3 region has 17 residues. This CDR3 reads CASSPRLTTGAGNTIYF. CDR3 bases: TGTGCCAGCAGTCCGAGACTTACGACAGGGGCTGGAAACACCATATATTTT.

This sequence joins TRBV18 and TRBJ1-1; TRBD1 matches at 8 bases. In germline, CDR1 is KGHSH, CDR2 LQKENI. This CDR3 spans 14 amino acids. V shed 3 bases, J shed 1 base, and the junction held 1 base outside the gene matches. The CDR3 DNA follows: TGTGCCAGCTCACCCGACAGGGGGAACACTGAAGCTTTCTTT. Translation: CASSPDRGNTEAFF.

This clone was observed a few times. J is TRBJ2-5 and V is TRBV25-1; a weak D match, TRBD2 (5 bases). CDR3 length: 15 residues. Trimming shortened V by 1 base and J by 3 bases, and 12 bases separated the two germline ends. Germline V gene data show CDR1 as MGHDK and CDR2 as SYGVNS. The CDR3 loop is CASSESPGNEETQYF. The CDR3 region has the DNA TGTGCCAGCAGTGAATCGCCGGGGAACGAAGAGACCCAGTACTTC.

In nucleotides, the CDR3 is TGTGCCAGCAGTTCCCCGGGACTAGCGGGACCAAAGAGCTCCTACGAGCAGTACTTC. Protein: CASSSPGLAGPKSSYEQYF. The chain is built from TRBV28 and TRBJ2-7; 13 bases map to TRBD2. Germline V gives CDR1 MDHEN, CDR2 SYDVKM. The CDR3 is 19 residues long. With 4 bases clipped from V and 0 bases from J, the junction kept 12 bases outside the gene matches.

The chain combines TRBV5-1 with TRBJ2-7, with 11 bases aligning to TRBD2. J lost 0 bases, V lost 5 bases, and 4 bases had no gene match. There are 15 residues in the CDR3. The germline V gene encodes CDR1 SGHRS and CDR2 YFSETQ. The CDR3 nucleotides read TGCGCCAGCAGACAACTAGCGGGGGTCTCCTACGAGCAGTACTTC. Protein sequence: CASRQLAGVSYEQYF.

This chain uses TRBV2 with TRBJ1-2; TRBD1 agrees at 7 bases. Germline lookup yields CDR1 SNHLY and CDR2 FYNNEI. Trimming at V came to 7 bases and at J to 4 bases, leaving 9 bases not matched to a gene. The CDR3 runs to 14 residues. The CDR3 protein is CASTLSTGIYGYTF. As DNA, the CDR3 is TGTGCCAGCACCCTTTCGACAGGGATCTATGGCTACACCTTC.

The chain uses TRBV9 and TRBJ2-3, with 10 positions matching TRBD1. The CDR3 is 17 residues long. V shed 0 bases and J 7 bases; nucleotides not matched to a gene: 11. Germline values: CDR1 SGDLS, CDR2 YYNGEE. The CDR3 reads CASSVGGGWDRGNTQYF. The CDR3 DNA follows: TGTGCCAGCAGCGTAGGTGGAGGTTGGGACAGGGGAAATACGCAGTATTTT.